Each of the 3 T cell receptor beta chains below was sequenced from the same sample in a study of vaccination effects on CD4 cells after COVID-19. No antigen has been assigned to these receptors. The ViraFEST assay expanded antigen-specific CD4+ T cells with viral peptide pools before sequencing. Upon completion of more than 9 days in culture, CD4+ T cells were isolated. A positive SARS-CoV-2 PCR test fell between March and December 2020. The protocol was immunoSEQ multiplex PCR, while the TCRdb copy is restricted to in-frame clones and leaves out a portion. The sample contains fewer than 90,000 clones, around 70% of which appear only once. Sequenced here: CD4+ T cells from PBMCs cultured with HIV peptides, sampled before COVID-19 vaccination. Subset defined: HIV-1 Nef peptide pool negative control/reference culture. All receptors derive from a human donor who had a prior SARS-CoV-2 infection.

The chain employs TRBV9 and TRBJ1-3, with D tentatively TRBD1 (5 bases). Trimming removed 3 bases at V and 0 bases at J, with 13 bases between. CDR1 and CDR2 (germline): SGDLS, YYNGEE. The CDR3 runs 16 residues. In nucleotides, the CDR3 is TGTGCCAGCAGCGCGGGGGATTCTGCCTCTGGAAACACCATATATTTT. It codes for CASSAGDSASGNTIYF.

This chain connects TRBV7-3 to TRBJ2-1, with TRBD2 matching 12 bases. CDR3 length: 19 amino acids. J was trimmed by 4 bases and V by 5 bases; bases with no gene match: 15. Germline V gives CDR1 SGHTA, CDR2 FQGTGA. The CDR3 spells CASSKRLASGRASYNEQFF. The CDR3 region has the DNA TGTGCCAGCAGCAAACGACTCGCTAGCGGGAGGGCCTCGTACAATGAGCAGTTCTTC.

The chain employs TRBV6-5 and TRBJ2-3, with no clear D. Per germline, CDR1 MNHEY and CDR2 SVGAGI. The CDR3 is made up of 12 amino acids. Deletions cut 6 bases from V and 2 bases from J, with 6 bases between. CDR3 DNA sequence: TGTGCCAGCAGGAGTCTCACAGATACGCAGTATTTT. Protein: CASRSLTDTQYF.